This T cell receptor beta chain originates from a study of identical twins. General study findings and limits: Models, which agreed with sharing between unrelated individuals, nonetheless underestimated the out-of-frame TCR alpha sharing seen in monozygotic twins. Clonotypes of the beta chain that were abundant in cord blood carried fewer insertions (memory repertoires showed none). Conclusions were based on cross-sectional statistical analysis, without following the same donors.

V shed 4 bases and J shed 1 base, with 15 bases lying between them. Germline V CDR1 and CDR2: KGHDR, SFDVKD. The CDR3 consists of 16 residues. As regards this clonotype: The antigen is unknown.

Through template switching, a universal primer site was introduced, and the cDNA contained unique molecular identifiers. TCRdb processed the 5' RACE reads anew with MiXCR; each CDR3 protein has one entry. The sample lists 250,000 or so distinct CDR3 sequences; about 13% were seen once. The same data also contributed to another study, on yellow fever vaccine responses in identical twins.

This TCR derives from a woman in her late teens or twenties in good health. Sequencing was performed on memory (CD45RO+) T cells sorted from blood. The chain links TRBV24-1 to TRBJ2-5; no reliable D call. The CDR3 here is CATSDPRPGSQETQYF. The DNA for the CDR3 is TGTGCCACCAGTGACCCCCGCCCAGGCAGCCAAGAGACCCAGTACTTC.